This is a list of T cell receptor beta chains from one sample in a study of shared clonotypes between healthy human individuals. Here immunoSEQ multiplex PCR was the method, and the copy in TCRdb shows in-frame clones only, minus some. The sample records a few million clones, roughly 92% being singletons. The specimen sequenced was naive CD4+ T cells sorted from blood. These TCRs come from a man between 18 and 35 years old in good health. Each CDR3 is given with its conserved first and last residue. D genes are given only for firm matches. Part of the rows lack a size; the others show once, few, many or a class for expanded clones.

j_call: TRBJ2-2
d_call: -
v_call: TRBV5-1
clone_size: -
cdr3_nt: TGCGCCAGCAGCTTGGATGTGAACGGGGAGCTGTTTTTT
cdr3_aa: CASSLDVNGELFF

j_call: TRBJ2-3
d_call: TRBD2
v_call: TRBV5-4
clone_size: -
cdr3_nt: TGTGCCAGCAGCCAAAAACTCGGGGGGATAAGCACAGATACGCAGTATTTT
cdr3_aa: CASSQKLGGISTDTQYF

j_call: TRBJ2-3
d_call: -
v_call: TRBV7-2
clone_size: -
cdr3_nt: TGTGCCAGCAGCTTAGGCAGCCAAGAGGATACGCAGTATTTT
cdr3_aa: CASSLGSQEDTQYF

j_call: TRBJ2-1
d_call: TRBD2
v_call: TRBV2
clone_size: -
cdr3_nt: TGTGCCAGCAGTAAGTTAAAGAGGGGACTAGGCCACAATGAGCAGTTCTTC
cdr3_aa: CASSKLKRGLGHNEQFF

j_call: TRBJ2-3
d_call: -
v_call: TRBV28
clone_size: -
cdr3_nt: TGTGCCAGCAGTTTTGAGGGACTTTTTGCGGGGTACACAGATACGCAGTATTTT
cdr3_aa: CASSFEGLFAGYTDTQYF

j_call: TRBJ2-2
d_call: -
v_call: TRBV6-4
clone_size: -
cdr3_nt: TGTGCCAGCAGTACCGGGATCACCGGGGAGCTGTTTTTT
cdr3_aa: CASSTGITGELFF

j_call: TRBJ1-2
d_call: -
v_call: TRBV28
clone_size: -
cdr3_nt: TGTGCCAGCAGTTCCGGTCGGGTAGGGACCTATGGCTACACCTTC
cdr3_aa: CASSSGRVGTYGYTF

j_call: TRBJ1-5
d_call: -
v_call: TRBV19
clone_size: -
cdr3_nt: TGTGCCAGTAGGCCCCCGGGTGCGTCTTATCAGCCCCAGCATTTT
cdr3_aa: CASRPPGASYQPQHF

j_call: TRBJ1-1
d_call: -
v_call: TRBV5-1
clone_size: few
cdr3_nt: TGCGCCAGCAGCTTGGGGCTACAAGCTTTCTTT
cdr3_aa: CASSLGLQAFF

j_call: TRBJ1-5
d_call: -
v_call: TRBV9
clone_size: -
cdr3_nt: TGTGCCAGCAGCGTCGACCAGGGGACCCAGCATTTT
cdr3_aa: CASSVDQGTQHF

j_call: TRBJ2-1
d_call: TRBD2
v_call: TRBV9
clone_size: -
cdr3_nt: TGTGCCAGCAGCGTAGAAGGCGGGGGATCTGGGCGTTCGTCCTACAATGAGCAGTTCTTC
cdr3_aa: CASSVEGGGSGRSSYNEQFF

j_call: TRBJ1-2
d_call: -
v_call: TRBV5-1
clone_size: -
cdr3_nt: TGCGCCAGCTCCCGGGACACGGGGTCCTATGGCTACACCTTC
cdr3_aa: CASSRDTGSYGYTF

j_call: TRBJ1-6
d_call: -
v_call: TRBV28
clone_size: once
cdr3_nt: TGTGCCAGCAGGTCCGGGAGGGGCGGTAATTCACCCCTCCACTTT
cdr3_aa: CASRSGRGGNSPLHF

j_call: TRBJ2-3
d_call: TRBD2
v_call: TRBV29-1
clone_size: -
cdr3_nt: TGCAGCGGTGGGACTACTAGCACAGATACGCAGTATTTT
cdr3_aa: CSGGTTSTDTQYF

j_call: TRBJ1-2
d_call: -
v_call: TRBV5-1
clone_size: -
cdr3_nt: TGCGCCAGCAGCCCGGCCGAACCATTGGGCTATGGCTACACCTTC
cdr3_aa: CASSPAEPLGYGYTF

j_call: TRBJ2-3
d_call: TRBD2
v_call: TRBV19
clone_size: -
cdr3_nt: TGTGCCAGTAGTATAGATGAAGCGGGGTGGACAGATACGCAGTATTTT
cdr3_aa: CASSIDEAGWTDTQYF

j_call: TRBJ2-7
d_call: -
v_call: TRBV5-4
clone_size: -
cdr3_nt: TGTGCCAGCAGCTTGAGTGGCCGCCTCGATTCTTACGAGCAGTACTTC
cdr3_aa: CASSLSGRLDSYEQYF

j_call: TRBJ2-7
d_call: TRBD2
v_call: TRBV5-1
clone_size: -
cdr3_nt: TGCGCCAGCAGCTCTGGGGAGACTAGCGGGAGTTACGAGCAGTACTTC
cdr3_aa: CASSSGETSGSYEQYF

j_call: TRBJ2-3
d_call: TRBD1
v_call: TRBV19
clone_size: -
cdr3_nt: TGTGCCAGTAGTGGTCCAGGGGGATACACAGATACGCAGTATTTT
cdr3_aa: CASSGPGGYTDTQYF

j_call: TRBJ1-2
d_call: -
v_call: TRBV18
clone_size: -
cdr3_nt: TGTGCCAGCTCACCACTACGGTACTATGGCTACACCTTC
cdr3_aa: CASSPLRYYGYTF

j_call: TRBJ1-6
d_call: TRBD1
v_call: TRBV6-5
clone_size: -
cdr3_nt: TGTGCCAGCAGGGGACAGTATAATTCACCCCTCCACTTT
cdr3_aa: CASRGQYNSPLHF

j_call: TRBJ2-2
d_call: TRBD1
v_call: TRBV5-8
clone_size: -
cdr3_nt: TGTGCCAGCAGCTCTCTGGGACAGGGGGCATCCGGGGAGCTGTTTTTT
cdr3_aa: CASSSLGQGASGELFF

j_call: TRBJ2-3
d_call: TRBD1
v_call: TRBV18
clone_size: -
cdr3_nt: TGTGCCAGCTCAGCTTACGGACAGGGAGCAGATACGCAGTATTTT
cdr3_aa: CASSAYGQGADTQYF

j_call: TRBJ2-1
d_call: TRBD2
v_call: TRBV30
clone_size: -
cdr3_nt: TGTGCCTGGAGTCGTGACCCACTAGCGGGAGGACCCAATGAGCAGTTCTTC
cdr3_aa: CAWSRDPLAGGPNEQFF

j_call: TRBJ1-2
d_call: -
v_call: TRBV7-2
clone_size: -
cdr3_nt: TGTGCCAGCAGCTACGGGACTGATCTTAACTATGGCTACACCTTC
cdr3_aa: CASSYGTDLNYGYTF

j_call: TRBJ2-1
d_call: -
v_call: TRBV13
clone_size: -
cdr3_nt: TGTGCCAGCAGCCCCCCCGCGGAACTGACCGATGAGCAGTTCTTC
cdr3_aa: CASSPPAELTDEQFF

j_call: TRBJ1-5
d_call: -
v_call: TRBV6-6
clone_size: -
cdr3_nt: TGTGCCAGCAGTTACTCTTGGGGGGCAGGGCAGCCCCAGCATTTT
cdr3_aa: CASSYSWGAGQPQHF

j_call: TRBJ1-6
d_call: TRBD1
v_call: TRBV6-1
clone_size: -
cdr3_nt: TGTGCCAGCAGTGATCGGACAGGGTATAATTCACCCCTCCACTTT
cdr3_aa: CASSDRTGYNSPLHF

j_call: TRBJ2-1
d_call: -
v_call: TRBV20-1
clone_size: -
cdr3_nt: TGCAGTGCTAGCGTGGGGCATGAGCAGTTCTTC
cdr3_aa: CSASVGHEQFF

j_call: TRBJ1-5
d_call: -
v_call: TRBV5-6
clone_size: -
cdr3_nt: TGTGCCAGCAGCTTGGCGGGAAACAGAGCCTACCAGGTTCAGCCCCAGCATTTT
cdr3_aa: CASSLAGNRAYQVQPQHF

j_call: TRBJ2-2
d_call: -
v_call: TRBV30
clone_size: -
cdr3_nt: TGTGCCTGGAGTGGGTCCCGGCCGGTGGGTCCCGGGGAGCTGTTTTTT
cdr3_aa: CAWSGSRPVGPGELFF

j_call: TRBJ1-2
d_call: TRBD1
v_call: TRBV19
clone_size: -
cdr3_nt: TGTGCCAGTAGTGAACGGACAGGGGGCATTGGCTACACCTTC
cdr3_aa: CASSERTGGIGYTF

j_call: TRBJ2-7
d_call: -
v_call: TRBV4-1
clone_size: -
cdr3_nt: TGCGCCAGCAGCCAAGATGCGGCAGGGAGGCCCTACGAGCAGTACTTC
cdr3_aa: CASSQDAAGRPYEQYF

j_call: TRBJ1-2
d_call: TRBD1
v_call: TRBV10-3
clone_size: -
cdr3_nt: TGTGCCATCAGTGAGGGACAGGGGGCTCTCTATGGCTACACCTTC
cdr3_aa: CAISEGQGALYGYTF

j_call: TRBJ2-1
d_call: TRBD2
v_call: TRBV10-2
clone_size: -
cdr3_nt: TGCGCCAGCAGTGAGGAAAATGGTCTAGCGGGAGGGCAGTTCTTC
cdr3_aa: CASSEENGLAGGQFF

j_call: TRBJ1-1
d_call: -
v_call: TRBV7-2
clone_size: once
cdr3_nt: TGTGCCAGCAGCCCCCTAAATTTTCGGCGGAACACTGAAGCTTTCTTT
cdr3_aa: CASSPLNFRRNTEAFF